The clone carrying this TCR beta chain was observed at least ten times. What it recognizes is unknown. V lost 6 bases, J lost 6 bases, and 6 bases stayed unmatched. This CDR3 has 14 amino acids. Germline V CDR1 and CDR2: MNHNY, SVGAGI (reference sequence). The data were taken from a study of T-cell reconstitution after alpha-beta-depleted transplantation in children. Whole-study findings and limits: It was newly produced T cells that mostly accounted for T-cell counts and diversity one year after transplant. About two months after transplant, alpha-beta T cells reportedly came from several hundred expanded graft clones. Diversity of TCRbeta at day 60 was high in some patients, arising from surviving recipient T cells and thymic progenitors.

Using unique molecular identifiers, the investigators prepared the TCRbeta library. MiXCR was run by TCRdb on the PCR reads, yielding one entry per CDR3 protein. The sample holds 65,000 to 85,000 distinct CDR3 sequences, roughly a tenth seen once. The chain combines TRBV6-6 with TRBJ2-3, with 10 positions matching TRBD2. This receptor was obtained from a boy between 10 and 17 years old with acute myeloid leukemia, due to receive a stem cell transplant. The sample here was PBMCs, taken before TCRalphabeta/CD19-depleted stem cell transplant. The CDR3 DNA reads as TGTGCCAGCAGCCGAGGGACTAGCGTGGATACGCAGTATTTT. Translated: CASSRGTSVDTQYF.